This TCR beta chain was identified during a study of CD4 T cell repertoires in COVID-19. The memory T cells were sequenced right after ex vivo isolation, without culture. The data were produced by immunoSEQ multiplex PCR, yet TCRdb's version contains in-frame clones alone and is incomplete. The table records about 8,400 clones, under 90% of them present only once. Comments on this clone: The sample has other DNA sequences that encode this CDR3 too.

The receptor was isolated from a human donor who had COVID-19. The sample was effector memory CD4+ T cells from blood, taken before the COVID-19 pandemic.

CDR3 amino acids: CASSGGRTNEKLFF. CDR3 nucleotides: TGTGCCAGCAGTGGAGGGAGGACTAATGAAAAACTGTTTTTT. The rearrangement joins TRBV6-1 to TRBJ1-4; D gene ambiguous. Germline CDR1 and CDR2: MNHNS and SASEGT. CDR3 length: 14 amino acids. V lost 4 bases to trimming and J lost 2 bases, with 8 bases between them.